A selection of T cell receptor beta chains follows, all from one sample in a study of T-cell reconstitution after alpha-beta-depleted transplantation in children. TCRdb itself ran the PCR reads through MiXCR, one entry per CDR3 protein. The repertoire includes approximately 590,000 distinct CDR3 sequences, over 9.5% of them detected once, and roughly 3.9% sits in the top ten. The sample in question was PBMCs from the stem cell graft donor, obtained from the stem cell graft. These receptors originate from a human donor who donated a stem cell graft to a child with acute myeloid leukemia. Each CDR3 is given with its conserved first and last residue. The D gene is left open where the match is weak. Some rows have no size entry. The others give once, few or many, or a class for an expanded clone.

TGTGCCAGCAGTAGGATCACCTACGAGCAGTACTTC | CASSRITYEQYF | 12 | - | TRBJ2-7 | - | TRBV6-2/TRBV6-3
TGTGCCAGCAGGGGACAGGCCCCGATGAACACTGAAGCTTTCTTT | CASRGQAPMNTEAFF | 15 | TRBD1 | TRBJ1-1 | - | TRBV7-2
TGTGCCAGCAGCTTAGTTGCGGGAGCAGAGACCCAGTACTTC | CASSLVAGAETQYF | 14 | TRBD2 | TRBJ2-5 | many | TRBV7-2
TGCGCCAGCAGCTCCCTGGACAGGGTAAATGGGGAGCAGTACTTC | CASSSLDRVNGEQYF | 15 | TRBD1 | TRBJ2-7 | many | TRBV5-1
TGTGCCAGCAGTCGGACAGGCTCCTACGAGCAGTACTTC | CASSRTGSYEQYF | 13 | TRBD1 | TRBJ2-7 | many | TRBV12-3/TRBV12-4
TGTGCCAGCAGTTGGACAAAAGAGCAGTACTTC | CASSWTKEQYF | 11 | - | TRBJ2-7 | few | TRBV6-2/TRBV6-3
TGTGCCAGCAGCTTAGCGGACAGGGCGGGTCAGCCCCAGCATTTT | CASSLADRAGQPQHF | 15 | TRBD1 | TRBJ1-5 | many | TRBV7-2
TGTGCCACCAGCAGAGAGGACGAGTACAATGAGCAGTTCTTC | CATSREDEYNEQFF | 14 | - | TRBJ2-1 | - | TRBV15
TGCGCCAGCAGCCAAGATATGGGGGGTCAGCCCCAGCATTTT | CASSQDMGGQPQHF | 14 | - | TRBJ1-5 | few | TRBV4-3
TGTGCCAGCAGCACGGACAGGTCTTATGAGCAGTTCTTC | CASSTDRSYEQFF | 13 | TRBD1 | TRBJ2-1 | - | TRBV5-5
TGTGCCAGCAGCTTAGCGGCTAGCGGGAGCCACTCCTACAATGAGCAGTTCTTC | CASSLAASGSHSYNEQFF | 18 | TRBD2 | TRBJ2-1 | - | TRBV7-8
TGTGCCAGCTCCCTCGGTGGAGACTACGAGCAGTACTTC | CASSLGGDYEQYF | 13 | - | TRBJ2-7 | many | TRBV18
TGTGCCAGCAGTTTCCCGAGGAGCATTCGAACAGATACGCAGTATTTT | CASSFPRSIRTDTQYF | 16 | - | TRBJ2-3 | - | TRBV28
TGTGCCAGCGGTGACGAGAGAGGGGTCAATGAGCAGTTCTTC | CASGDERGVNEQFF | 14 | - | TRBJ2-1 | - | TRBV12-3/TRBV12-4
TGTGCCAGCAGCCCCCCCAGGGGTACCCACACTGAAGCTTTCTTT | CASSPPRGTHTEAFF | 15 | - | TRBJ1-1 | many | TRBV7-2
TGCAGCGGGGCCCCTGAAGCTTTCTTT | CSGAPEAFF | 9 | - | TRBJ1-1 | many | TRBV29-1
TGCAGTGCGACCAGCGGGAGGGCCCGACTAGATACGCAGTATTTT | CSATSGRARLDTQYF | 15 | TRBD2 | TRBJ2-3 | many | TRBV20-1
TGTGCCAGCAGCCAACTCTTGGCAGGGGGCTACACCTTC | CASSQLLAGGYTF | 13 | - | TRBJ1-2 | few | TRBV14
TGTGCCAGCTCGACCGTGGAGGGAAGCAATCAGCCCCAGCATTTT | CASSTVEGSNQPQHF | 15 | - | TRBJ1-5 | many | TRBV7-2
TGTGCCAGCTCACCCGGGACTAGCGGGAGCTATGAGCAGTTCTTC | CASSPGTSGSYEQFF | 15 | TRBD2 | TRBJ2-1 | many | TRBV18
TGCAGTGCTAGAGATCCTCCCCCTAGCTCCTACAATGAGCAGTTCTTC | CSARDPPPSSYNEQFF | 16 | - | TRBJ2-1 | - | TRBV20-1
TGTGCCAGCAGCTTTAAGGGAGGGCCATACGAGCAGTACTTC | CASSFKGGPYEQYF | 14 | TRBD2 | TRBJ2-7 | few | TRBV7-2
TGCGCCAGCAGCTTCTTATCTCCGGGACTAGCGAGGGCCTACAATGAGCAGTTCTTC | CASSFLSPGLARAYNEQFF | 19 | TRBD2 | TRBJ2-1 | few | TRBV5-1
TGTGCCAGCAGCCAACAGGGGGCAGGGATCACTGAAGCTTTCTTT | CASSQQGAGITEAFF | 15 | TRBD1 | TRBJ1-1 | many | TRBV5-6
TGCGCCAGCATTTTAGGAGGTGAGCAGTTCTTC | CASILGGEQFF | 11 | - | TRBJ2-1 | many | TRBV5-1
TGCGCCAGCAGCTTGGAAGGACAGCCGAACACTGAAGCTTTCTTT | CASSLEGQPNTEAFF | 15 | - | TRBJ1-1 | many | TRBV5-1
TGCGCCAGCAGCACCGGGACTAGCGGGAGCACAGATACGCAGTATTTT | CASSTGTSGSTDTQYF | 16 | TRBD2 | TRBJ2-3 | many | TRBV5-1
TGTGCGACCGAAGACTCTGGGGCCAACGTCCTGACTTTC | CATEDSGANVLTF | 13 | - | TRBJ2-6 | - | TRBV7-3
TGCAGCGTATCCGGGACGGAGCCCTACGAGCAGTACTTC | CSVSGTEPYEQYF | 13 | - | TRBJ2-7 | - | TRBV29-1
TGTGCCAGCAAGAGCCAGCGGGATAAGGGCACGCAGTATTTT | CASKSQRDKGTQYF | 14 | TRBD2 | TRBJ2-3 | - | TRBV4-2
TGCAGTGCTAGAGATCCTAGGGGAGGCACCGGGGAGCTGTTTTTT | CSARDPRGGTGELFF | 15 | - | TRBJ2-2 | many | TRBV20-1
TGTGCCAGCAGCCCGGTTTGGGGCACAGATACGCAGTATTTT | CASSPVWGTDTQYF | 14 | - | TRBJ2-3 | - | TRBV5-5
TGCAGCGTTCGCACGGGGGCCAGGGCTGAGCAGTTCTTC | CSVRTGARAEQFF | 13 | - | TRBJ2-1 | - | TRBV29-1
TGTGCCAGCAGCTTGTTAGGGTTTAATTACAATGAGCAGTTCTTC | CASSLLGFNYNEQFF | 15 | - | TRBJ2-1 | many | TRBV11-2
TGTGCCAGCAGCTTAGGGCTAGCGGATACCTACGAGCAGTACTTC | CASSLGLADTYEQYF | 15 | TRBD2 | TRBJ2-7 | - | TRBV7-2
TGTGCCACCAGAGGTAGGCTAGCGAGCAATGAGCAGTTCTTC | CATRGRLASNEQFF | 14 | - | TRBJ2-1 | - | TRBV15
TGTGCCAGCAGTGATGGGACTAGCGGGAGGGTGAGCTCCTACAATGAGCAGTTCTTC | CASSDGTSGRVSSYNEQFF | 19 | TRBD2 | TRBJ2-1 | few | TRBV6-1
TGTGCCAGCAGTTTTAGTAGCCAGGGTATATACAATGAGCAGTTCTTC | CASSFSSQGIYNEQFF | 16 | - | TRBJ2-1 | - | TRBV27
TGTGCCAGCAGCCAAGTAAGGTCGACCGGGGAGCTGTTTTTT | CASSQVRSTGELFF | 14 | - | TRBJ2-2 | many | TRBV3-1
TGTGCCAGCAGCGTAGGGGCTAGCAAAGAGACCCAGTACTTC | CASSVGASKETQYF | 14 | - | TRBJ2-5 | many | TRBV9
TGTGCCAGCAGCCCTGGGACAGGGGGAGTATCAGATACGCAGTATTTT | CASSPGTGGVSDTQYF | 16 | TRBD1 | TRBJ2-3 | - | TRBV7-8
TGTGCCAGCAGCAAAGACTCCGTTCTAGCCAAAAACATTCAGTACTTC | CASSKDSVLAKNIQYF | 16 | - | TRBJ2-4 | - | TRBV21-1
TGTGCCAGCAGTTTATCGCCGGGACAGGGCCACTCCTACAATGAGCAGTTCTTC | CASSLSPGQGHSYNEQFF | 18 | TRBD1 | TRBJ2-1 | - | TRBV27
TGTGCCAGCAGCCAAGTGACCGCTAACTATGGCTACACCTTC | CASSQVTANYGYTF | 14 | - | TRBJ1-2 | - | TRBV3-1
TGTGCCAGCAGCTTCAGGGCGTCTAATGAAAAACTGTTTTTT | CASSFRASNEKLFF | 14 | - | TRBJ1-4 | few | TRBV7-2
TGTGCCAGCACCCGAGGGGTTGCGAGCTCCTATAATTCACCCCTCCACTTT | CASTRGVASSYNSPLHF | 17 | - | TRBJ1-6 | - | TRBV25-1
TGTGCCAGCAGCCGTACTCCCAACGAACCATTGCTGTTTTTT | CASSRTPNEPLLFF | 14 | - | TRBJ2-2 | - | TRBV6-1
TGTGCCAGCAGCTTAGGCCGGGGGGTTACTGAAGCTTTCTTT | CASSLGRGVTEAFF | 14 | - | TRBJ1-1 | - | TRBV7-2
TGTGCCAGCAGCCCGCTGGGTCCCTACAATGAGCAGTTCTTC | CASSPLGPYNEQFF | 14 | - | TRBJ2-1 | few | TRBV4-2
TGCAGTGTATGGGATGGGTACACTGAAGCTTTCTTT | CSVWDGYTEAFF | 12 | - | TRBJ1-1 | few | TRBV20-1
TGTGCCAGCAGCGCTCCTCAAAGGACTGGGGCCAACGTCCTGACTTTC | CASSAPQRTGANVLTF | 16 | - | TRBJ2-6 | few | TRBV5-4
TGTGCCAGCAGCCCAGGAGTTGAGAACTATGGCTACACCTTC | CASSPGVENYGYTF | 14 | - | TRBJ1-2 | few | TRBV7-3
TGCGCCAGCAGCCAAGGGGCTAGCGGGTTATACGAGCAGTACTTC | CASSQGASGLYEQYF | 15 | TRBD2 | TRBJ2-7 | many | TRBV4-3
TGTGCCAGCAGCTTCGGGCGGGATAGCAACGAGCAGTACTTC | CASSFGRDSNEQYF | 14 | - | TRBJ2-7 | few | TRBV11-3
TGTGCCACCAGTGATGTAAGGAGGTCGGGGATTCAAGAGACCCAGTACTTC | CATSDVRRSGIQETQYF | 17 | - | TRBJ2-5 | many | TRBV24-1